The clone carrying this TCR beta chain was counted between two and nine times. Its matching antigen is unknown. PCR amplification relied on 60 Vbeta primers (plus 13 Jbeta primers). TCRdb's table, derived via immunoSEQ multiplex PCR, lists solely in-frame clones and lacks some. Altogether 90,000 or so clones are present, roughly 63% being singletons, with the ten largest covering approximately 6.3%. This sample stems from a study of cytomegalovirus exposure and HLA in healthy donors. Overall study context: Genotyping of roughly 400 donors showed that 80% to 85% belonged to the Caucasian-associated ancestry cluster. Whole-study findings and limits: In an earlier analysis, about 87% or about 30%: the productive usage of most TCR beta V segments.

At collection, donors were nominally healthy, but unrecorded immune exposures were probable. CDR1 and CDR2 (germline): SGHRS, YFSETQ. The CDR3 runs to 11 residues. V was shortened by 0 bases and J by 15 bases, with 10 bases between the two germline ends. Sequences were obtained from PBMCs. The TCR comes from a boy younger than 18 in good health and CMV-seropositive. The chain uses TRBV5-1 and TRBJ2-1; D not resolved. CDR3 amino acids: CASSLELKRFF. The CDR3 coding sequence is TGCGCCAGCAGCTTGGAGCTAAAACGGTTCTTC.